Listed below are T cell receptor beta chains from one sample, sequenced in a study of blood T cell repertoires in COVID-19. Generated by immunoSEQ multiplex PCR, the TCRdb table keeps only in-frame clones and is missing some. The repertoire includes about 140,000 clones, 70% to 90% of them detected once, and around 3.2% sits in the top ten. Material: peripheral blood. The source of these receptors is a man in his fifties with acute or convalescent COVID-19. Each CDR3 is given with its conserved first and last residue. D genes are given only for firm matches. Expanded clones are given a class, and other clones once, few, many or no size at all.

TRBJ2-5	NA	TRBV2	NA	CASSEVLGPTQYF	TGTGCCAGCAGTGAAGTGCTGGGGCCCACCCAGTACTTC
TRBJ1-2	NA	TRBV2	NA	CASSETQGGYGYTF	TGTGCCAGCAGTGAAACCCAGGGAGGCTATGGCTACACCTTC
TRBJ1-6	NA	TRBV6-5	TRBD1	CASSSDRVGSPLHF	TGTGCCAGCAGTAGCGACAGGGTTGGATCACCCCTCCACTTT
TRBJ1-1	NA	TRBV30	NA	CAWSETGLDTEAFF	TGTGCCTGGAGTGAAACAGGTTTGGACACTGAAGCTTTCTTT
TRBJ2-7	NA	TRBV10-3	TRBD1	CAISEYGTASYEQYF	TGTGCCATCAGTGAGTACGGGACAGCGAGTTACGAGCAGTACTTC
TRBJ1-1	few	TRBV12-5	NA	CASGLFTTGYHTEAFF	TGTGCTAGTGGTTTGTTCACGACAGGATACCACACTGAAGCTTTCTTT
TRBJ1-5	NA	TRBV30	TRBD1	CAWSVGDRGFRNQPQHF	TGTGCCTGGAGTGTAGGGGACAGGGGCTTTCGGAATCAGCCCCAGCATTTT
TRBJ2-1	NA	TRBV7-9	TRBD2	CASSLALADTYNEQFF	TGTGCCAGCAGCTTAGCGCTAGCGGATACCTACAATGAGCAGTTCTTC
TRBJ1-5	NA	TRBV7-8	NA	CASSFPGNQPQHF	TGTGCCAGCAGCTTCCCGGGAAATCAGCCCCAGCATTTT
TRBJ2-2	once	TRBV3-1/TRBV3-2	NA	CATSRGEVNTGELFF	TGTGCCACCTCCAGAGGGGAGGTGAACACCGGGGAGCTGTTTTTT
TRBJ1-2	NA	TRBV6-2/TRBV6-3	NA	CASSQQGVANYGYTF	TGTGCCAGCAGCCAGCAGGGCGTCGCTAACTATGGCTACACCTTC
TRBJ2-5	NA	TRBV5-4	TRBD1	CASTSQGAGETQYF	TGTGCCAGCACCTCACAGGGGGCTGGGGAGACCCAGTACTTC
TRBJ2-3	NA	TRBV11-3	NA	CASRAGTDTQYF	TGTGCCAGCCGCGCTGGCACAGATACGCAGTATTTT
TRBJ1-6	NA	TRBV15	TRBD1	CATSRDRTGPTDNSPLHF	TGTGCCACCAGCAGGGATCGGACAGGTCCAACGGATAATTCACCCCTCCACTTT
TRBJ2-2	NA	TRBV28	TRBD2	CASTIWAGTSKTGELFF	TGTGCCAGCACCATTTGGGCTGGGACTAGCAAGACCGGGGAGCTGTTTTTT
TRBJ2-7	NA	TRBV15	TRBD2	CATSRDKASGYEQYF	TGTGCCACCAGCAGAGACAAGGCTAGCGGGTACGAGCAGTACTTC